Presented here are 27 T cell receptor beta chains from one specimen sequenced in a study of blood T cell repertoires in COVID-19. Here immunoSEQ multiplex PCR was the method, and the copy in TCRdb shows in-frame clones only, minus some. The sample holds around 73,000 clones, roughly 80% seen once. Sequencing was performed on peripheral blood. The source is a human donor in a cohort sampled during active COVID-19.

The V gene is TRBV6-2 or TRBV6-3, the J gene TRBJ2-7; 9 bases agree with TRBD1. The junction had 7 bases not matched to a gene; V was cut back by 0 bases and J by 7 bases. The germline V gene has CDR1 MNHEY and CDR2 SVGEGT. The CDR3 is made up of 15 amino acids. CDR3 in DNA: TGTGCCAGCAGTTACTCTTACAGGGGGCTCGGAGAGCAGTACTTC. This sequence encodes CASSYSYRGLGEQYF.

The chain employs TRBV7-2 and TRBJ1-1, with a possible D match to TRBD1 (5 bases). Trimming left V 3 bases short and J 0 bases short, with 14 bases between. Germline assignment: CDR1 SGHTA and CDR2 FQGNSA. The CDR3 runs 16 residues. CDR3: CASSFQGKLLNTEAFF. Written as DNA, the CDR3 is TGTGCCAGCAGCTTTCAGGGAAAGTTACTGAACACTGAAGCTTTCTTT.

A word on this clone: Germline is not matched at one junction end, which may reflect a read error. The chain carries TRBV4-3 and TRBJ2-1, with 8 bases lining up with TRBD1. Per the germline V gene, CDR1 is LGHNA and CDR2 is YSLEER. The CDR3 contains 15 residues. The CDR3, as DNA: TGCGCCAGCAGCAAAGATTGGACAGGGTTCAATGAGCAGTTCTTC. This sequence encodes CASSKDWTGFNEQFF.

The CDR3 nucleotides read TGTGCCAGCAGCGTAGGAACTCTAGCAACAGATACGCAGTATTTT. Translation gives CASSVGTLATDTQYF. The V call is TRBV9, the J call TRBJ2-3; TRBD2 might be the D (5 bases). V lost 0 bases, J lost 3 bases, and 11 bases lay in between. Germline V CDR1 and CDR2: SGDLS, YYNGEE. This CDR3 has 15 residues.

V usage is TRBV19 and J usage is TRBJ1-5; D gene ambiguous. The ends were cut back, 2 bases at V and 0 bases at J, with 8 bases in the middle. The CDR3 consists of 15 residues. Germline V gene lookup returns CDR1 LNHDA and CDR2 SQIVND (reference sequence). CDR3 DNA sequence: TGTGCCAGTAGTATAACTTCCTATAGCAATCAGCCCCAGCATTTT. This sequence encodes CASSITSYSNQPQHF.

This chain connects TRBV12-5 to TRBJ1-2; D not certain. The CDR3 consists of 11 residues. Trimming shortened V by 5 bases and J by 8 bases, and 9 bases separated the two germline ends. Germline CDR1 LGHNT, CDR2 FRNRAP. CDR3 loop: CASGTAGGYTF. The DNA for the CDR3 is TGTGCTAGTGGTACGGCGGGGGGCTACACCTTC.

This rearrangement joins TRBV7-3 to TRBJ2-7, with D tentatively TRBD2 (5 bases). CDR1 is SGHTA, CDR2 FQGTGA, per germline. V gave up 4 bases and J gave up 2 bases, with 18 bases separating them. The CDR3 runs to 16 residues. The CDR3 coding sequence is TGTGCCAGCAGCTCCCGGAGGAGAGAAGGTACCTACGAGCAGTACTTC. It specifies CASSSRRREGTYEQYF.

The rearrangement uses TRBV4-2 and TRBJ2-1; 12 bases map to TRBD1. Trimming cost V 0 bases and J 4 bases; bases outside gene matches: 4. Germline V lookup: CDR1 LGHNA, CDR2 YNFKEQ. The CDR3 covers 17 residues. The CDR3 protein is CASSQDSGQGAYNEQFF. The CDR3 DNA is TGTGCCAGCAGCCAAGACTCGGGACAGGGGGCTTACAATGAGCAGTTCTTC.

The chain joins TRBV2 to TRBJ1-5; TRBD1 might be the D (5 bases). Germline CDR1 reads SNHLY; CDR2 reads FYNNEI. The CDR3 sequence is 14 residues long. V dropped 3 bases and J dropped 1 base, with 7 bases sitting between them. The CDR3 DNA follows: TGTGCCAGCAGTGAGGGGCTCAGCAATCAGCCCCAGCATTTT. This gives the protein CASSEGLSNQPQHF.

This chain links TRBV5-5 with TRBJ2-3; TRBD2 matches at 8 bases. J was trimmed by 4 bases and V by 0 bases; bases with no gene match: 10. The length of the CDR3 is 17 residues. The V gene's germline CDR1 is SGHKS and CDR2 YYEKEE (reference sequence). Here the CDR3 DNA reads TGTGCCAGCAGCTTGGCGGGTTGGGGGACTAGTTCAGATACGCAGTATTTT. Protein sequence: CASSLAGWGTSSDTQYF.

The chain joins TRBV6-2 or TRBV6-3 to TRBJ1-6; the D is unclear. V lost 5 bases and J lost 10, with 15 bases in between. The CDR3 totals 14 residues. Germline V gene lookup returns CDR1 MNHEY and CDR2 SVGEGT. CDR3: CASSRYGGESPLHF. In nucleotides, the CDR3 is TGTGCCAGCAGTAGGTACGGCGGGGAGTCACCCCTCCACTTT.

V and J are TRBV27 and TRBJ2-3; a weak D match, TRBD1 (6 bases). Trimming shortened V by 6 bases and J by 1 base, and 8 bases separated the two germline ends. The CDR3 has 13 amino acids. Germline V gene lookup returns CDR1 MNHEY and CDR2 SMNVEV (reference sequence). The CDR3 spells CASRTGGTDTQYF. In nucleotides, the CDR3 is TGTGCCAGCAGGACAGGCGGCACAGATACGCAGTATTTT.

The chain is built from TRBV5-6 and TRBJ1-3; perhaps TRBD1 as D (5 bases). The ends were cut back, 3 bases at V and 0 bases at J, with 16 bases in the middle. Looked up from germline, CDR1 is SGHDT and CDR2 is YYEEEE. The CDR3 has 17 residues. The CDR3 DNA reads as TGTGCCAGCAGCTCCGACCCACAGGAGCTCTCTGGAAACACCATATATTTT. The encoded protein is CASSSDPQELSGNTIYF.

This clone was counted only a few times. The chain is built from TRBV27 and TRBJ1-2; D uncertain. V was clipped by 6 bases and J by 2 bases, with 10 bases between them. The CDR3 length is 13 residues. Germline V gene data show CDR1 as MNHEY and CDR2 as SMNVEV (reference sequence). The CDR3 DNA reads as TGTGCCAGCAGGGAGGTAGGGAACTATGGCTACACCTTC. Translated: CASREVGNYGYTF.

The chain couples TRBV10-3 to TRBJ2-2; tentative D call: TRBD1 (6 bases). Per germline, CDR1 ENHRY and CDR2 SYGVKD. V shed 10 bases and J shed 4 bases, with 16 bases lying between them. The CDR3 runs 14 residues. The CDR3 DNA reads TGTGCCACAGAACAGGGAAGGGGCACCGGGGAGCTGTTTTTT. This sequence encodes CATEQGRGTGELFF.

The CDR3 loop is CAISEGGGSNQPQHF. In DNA, the CDR3 is TGTGCCATCAGTGAGGGGGGAGGAAGCAATCAGCCCCAGCATTTT. This chain uses TRBV10-3 with TRBJ1-5; D may be TRBD1 (5 bases). The CDR3 totals 15 residues. Germline lookup yields CDR1 ENHRY and CDR2 SYGVKD. The V gene lost 2 bases and the J gene lost 1 base, with 9 bases spanning the gap.

The CDR3 DNA is TGCGCCAGCAGCCAAGATCGGGGACAGGGCTACGAGCAGTTCTTC. Translating it yields CASSQDRGQGYEQFF. This chain uses TRBV4-3 with TRBJ2-1; 9 bases are shared with TRBD1. Germline V CDR1 and CDR2: LGHNA, YSLEER. Unmatched junction bases numbered 7, after V lost 0 bases and J lost 10 bases. This CDR3 is 15 amino acids long.

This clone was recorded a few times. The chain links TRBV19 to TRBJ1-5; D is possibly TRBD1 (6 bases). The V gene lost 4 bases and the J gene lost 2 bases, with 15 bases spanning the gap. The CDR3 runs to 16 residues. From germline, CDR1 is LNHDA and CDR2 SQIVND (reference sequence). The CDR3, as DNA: TGTGCCAGTAGTACTGGGGGGGGCAGAGGCAATCAGCCCCAGCATTTT. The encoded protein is CASSTGGGRGNQPQHF.

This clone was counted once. This CDR3 reads CASSLREETQYF. Here the CDR3 DNA reads TGTGCCAGCAGCCTACGGGAAGAGACCCAGTACTTC. The chain carries TRBV9 and TRBJ2-5; no clear D. Germline CDR1 and CDR2: SGDLS and YYNGEE. CDR3 length: 12 amino acids. Trimming pared 4 bases from V and 3 bases from J, leaving 7 bases between. Complete variable domain (other parts from reference TRBV9 and TRBJ2-5): DSGVTQTPKHLITATGQRVTLRCSPRSGDLSVYWYQQSLDQGLQFLIQYYNGEERAKGNILERFSAQQFPDLHSELNLSSLELGDSALYFCASSLREETQYFGPGTRLLVL.

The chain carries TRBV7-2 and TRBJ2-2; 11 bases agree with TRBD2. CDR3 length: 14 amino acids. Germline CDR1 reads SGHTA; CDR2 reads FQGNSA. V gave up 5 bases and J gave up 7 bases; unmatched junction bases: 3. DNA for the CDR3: TGTGCCAGCAGCAGGGGACTAGCGGACGGGGAGCTGTTTTTT. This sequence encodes CASSRGLADGELFF.

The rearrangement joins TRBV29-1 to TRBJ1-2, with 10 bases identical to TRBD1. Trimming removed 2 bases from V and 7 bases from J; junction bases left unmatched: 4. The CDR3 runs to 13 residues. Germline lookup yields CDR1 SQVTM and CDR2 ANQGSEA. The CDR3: CSVEKTGGSGYTF. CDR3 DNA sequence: TGCAGCGTTGAAAAGACAGGGGGCTCTGGCTACACCTTC.

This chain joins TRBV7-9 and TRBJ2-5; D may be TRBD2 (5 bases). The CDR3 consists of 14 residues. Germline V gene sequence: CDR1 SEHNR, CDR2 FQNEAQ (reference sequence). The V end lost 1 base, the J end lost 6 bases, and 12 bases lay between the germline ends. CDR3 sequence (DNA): TGTGCCAGCAGCTTAGTTCCGGGAAGGCAGACCCAGTACTTC. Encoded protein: CASSLVPGRQTQYF.

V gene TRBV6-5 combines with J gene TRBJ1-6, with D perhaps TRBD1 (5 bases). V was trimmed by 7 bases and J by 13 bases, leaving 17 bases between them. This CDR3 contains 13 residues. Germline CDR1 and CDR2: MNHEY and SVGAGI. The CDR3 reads CASKYHRFSPLHF. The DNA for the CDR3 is TGTGCCAGCAAGTATCACAGGTTTTCGCCCCTCCACTTT.

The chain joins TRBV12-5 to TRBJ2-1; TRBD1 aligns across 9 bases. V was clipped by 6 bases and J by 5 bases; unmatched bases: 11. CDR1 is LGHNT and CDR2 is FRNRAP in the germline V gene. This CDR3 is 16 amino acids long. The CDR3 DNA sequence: TGTGCTAGTGGGGGAAACCATCGGGACAGGGACAATGAGCAGTTCTTC. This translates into CASGGNHRDRDNEQFF.

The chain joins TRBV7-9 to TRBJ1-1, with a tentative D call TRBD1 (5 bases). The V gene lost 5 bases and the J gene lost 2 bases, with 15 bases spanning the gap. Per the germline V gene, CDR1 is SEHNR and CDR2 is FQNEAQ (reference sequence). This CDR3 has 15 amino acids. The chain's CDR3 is CASSRILQANTEAFF. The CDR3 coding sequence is TGTGCCAGCAGCCGAATCCTACAGGCAAACACTGAAGCTTTCTTT. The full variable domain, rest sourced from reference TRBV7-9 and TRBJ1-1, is DTGVSQNPRHKITKRGQNVTFRCDPISEHNRLYWYRQTLGQGPEFLTYFQNEAQLEKSRLLSDRFSAERPKGSFSTLEIQRTEQGDSAMYLCASSRILQANTEAFFGQGTRLTVV.

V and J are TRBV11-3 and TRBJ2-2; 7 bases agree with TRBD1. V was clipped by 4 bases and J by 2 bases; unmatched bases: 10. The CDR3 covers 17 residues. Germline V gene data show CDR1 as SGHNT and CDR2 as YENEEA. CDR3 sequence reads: CASSSYSRDRNTGELFF. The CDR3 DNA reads TGTGCCAGCAGCTCCTACTCCCGGGACAGAAACACCGGGGAGCTGTTTTTT.

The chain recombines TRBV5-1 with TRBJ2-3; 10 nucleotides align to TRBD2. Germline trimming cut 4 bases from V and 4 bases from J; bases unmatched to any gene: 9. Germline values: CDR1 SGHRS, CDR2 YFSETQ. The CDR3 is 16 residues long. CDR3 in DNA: TGCGCCAGCAGCCCCGCTGGACTAGCGGCCGCAGATACGCAGTATTTT. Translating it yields CASSPAGLAAADTQYF.